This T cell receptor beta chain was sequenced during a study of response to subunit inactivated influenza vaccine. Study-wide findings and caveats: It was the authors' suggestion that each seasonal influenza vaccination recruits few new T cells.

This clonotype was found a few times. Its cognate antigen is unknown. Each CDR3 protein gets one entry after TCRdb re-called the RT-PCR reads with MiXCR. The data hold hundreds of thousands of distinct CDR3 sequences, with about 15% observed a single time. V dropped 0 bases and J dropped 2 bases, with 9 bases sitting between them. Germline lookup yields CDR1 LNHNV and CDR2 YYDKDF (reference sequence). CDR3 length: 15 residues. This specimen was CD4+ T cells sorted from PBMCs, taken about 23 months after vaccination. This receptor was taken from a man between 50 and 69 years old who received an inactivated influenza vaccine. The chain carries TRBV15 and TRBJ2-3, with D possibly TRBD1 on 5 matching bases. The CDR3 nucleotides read TGTGCCACCAGCAGAGATGCAGGGTACACAGATACGCAGTATTTT. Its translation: CATSRDAGYTDTQYF.